This entry lists 13 T cell receptor beta chains sequenced from one sample in a study of blood T cell repertoires in COVID-19. Sequencing was performed with immunoSEQ multiplex PCR; in TCRdb, only in-frame clones are kept and a portion is missing. Of fewer than 200,000 clones in the sample, 84% were seen once. Sequenced input: PBMCs or T cells enriched from blood (not recorded which). The receptors derive from a man aged 45-65 years who had recovered from COVID-19.

The chain carries TRBV7-3 and TRBJ2-5, with 8 positions matching TRBD2. CDR1 SGHTA and CDR2 FQGTGA come from the germline V gene. Trimming cost V 1 base and J 1 base; bases outside gene matches: 2. CDR3 size: 15 residues. For the CDR3, the DNA is TGTGCCAGCAGCTTAATCGGGGGGGCCCAAGAGACCCAGTACTTC. This codes for CASSLIGGAQETQYF.

The chain links TRBV19 to TRBJ2-7; TRBD1 is a possible D gene (6 bases). The germline gives CDR1 LNHDA, CDR2 SQIVND (reference sequence). CDR3 length: 14 residues. V was clipped by 5 bases and J by 4 bases, with 15 bases between them. The CDR3 is CASSLAGVKYEQYF. The CDR3 DNA reads as TGTGCCAGTAGTTTGGCAGGGGTAAAGTACGAGCAGTACTTC.

This rearrangement joins TRBV19 to TRBJ2-1; D might be TRBD1 (5 bases). Germline V gene data show CDR1 as LNHDA and CDR2 as SQIVND (reference sequence). Trimming stripped 4 bases from V and 6 bases from J, with 19 bases between. There are 16 residues in the CDR3. CDR3 nucleotides: TGTGCCAGTAGTACCTCGGCAGGGATGGTAGGCAATGAGCAGTTCTTC. It translates to CASSTSAGMVGNEQFF.

The chain carries TRBV9 and TRBJ2-7; D unclear. The germline CDR1 and CDR2 sequences are SGDLS and YYNGEE. The germline V and J ends were trimmed by 0 bases and 3 bases, with 10 bases remaining between them. This CDR3 spans 14 amino acids. This CDR3 reads CASSVGDIGYEQYF. The CDR3 nucleotides read TGTGCCAGCAGCGTAGGAGACATAGGCTACGAGCAGTACTTC.

The chain joins TRBV7-9 to TRBJ2-3, with D possibly matching TRBD1 (7 bases). Germline CDR1 and CDR2: SEHNR and FQNEAQ (reference sequence). V was pared by 5 bases and J by 2 bases, with 17 bases between. The CDR3 length is 16 residues. The CDR3 DNA reads as TGTGCCAGCAGCCCTCAGGGGGGACACCCCACAGATACGCAGTATTTT. Encoded protein: CASSPQGGHPTDTQYF.

The rearrangement joins TRBV4-1 to TRBJ2-7; 7 nucleotides line up with TRBD2. The CDR3 sequence is 16 residues long. The J segment lost 1 base and the V segment lost 4 bases, leaving 10 bases of the junction unmatched. Germline CDR1 and CDR2: MGHRA and YSYEKL. The CDR3 region is CASSPGIGGRSYEQYF. In nucleotides, the CDR3 is TGCGCCAGCAGCCCGGGGATCGGGGGGAGATCCTACGAGCAGTACTTC.

The chain uses TRBV5-5 and TRBJ1-5; D gene uncertain. Trimming took off 0 bases at V and 9 bases at J, with 19 bases between the two ends. This CDR3 has 16 amino acids. Germline assignment: CDR1 SGHKS and CDR2 YYEKEE (reference sequence). The CDR3 protein is CASSLDSEIGYRPQHF. The CDR3, as DNA: TGTGCCAGCAGCTTGGATTCGGAAATCGGGTACCGGCCCCAGCATTTT.

The V gene is TRBV27, the J gene TRBJ2-7; 7 positions agree with TRBD1. The CDR3 is 15 residues long. V shed 2 bases and J 2 bases; nucleotides not matched to a gene: 6. Per germline, CDR1 MNHEY and CDR2 SMNVEV (reference sequence). CDR3 in DNA: TGTGCCAGCAGTTTAACCGGGACAGTACCCTACGAGCAGTACTTC. It codes for CASSLTGTVPYEQYF.

J is TRBJ2-2 and V is TRBV9, with 11 bases aligning to TRBD2. The germline V gene has CDR1 SGDLS and CDR2 YYNGEE. This CDR3 has 18 residues. Trimming removed 0 bases from V and 5 bases from J; junction bases left unmatched: 9. In DNA form, the CDR3 reads TGTGCCAGCAGCGTAGGAGATAGCGGGGGGGCCAGGACCGGGGAGCTGTTTTTT. This encodes CASSVGDSGGARTGELFF.

This chain connects TRBV6-2 or TRBV6-3 to TRBJ1-5; 9 nucleotides match TRBD1. CDR3 length: 17 residues. The ends lost 5 bases at V and 6 bases at J; junction bases unmatched: 14. Germline CDR1 MNHEY, CDR2 SVGEGT. The CDR3 DNA reads as TGTGCCAGCAGTAGGGGTACGGGACAGGGCTTCGGTCAGCCCCAGCATTTT. Its translation is CASSRGTGQGFGQPQHF.

This chain joins TRBV19 and TRBJ1-3, with D possibly matching TRBD1 (6 bases). Germline assignment: CDR1 LNHDA and CDR2 SQIVND (reference sequence). The V end was cut by 6 bases, the J end by 2 bases, with 17 bases between. The CDR3 runs 16 residues. CDR3 bases: TGTGCCAGTAGACGCGAAGGGACATCCGCTGGAAACACCATATATTTT. This gives the protein CASRREGTSAGNTIYF.

The J gene is TRBJ2-7, the V gene TRBV3-1 (or the pseudogene TRBV3-2); possibly TRBD2 for D (5 bases). Germline V lookup: CDR1 LGHDT, CDR2 YNNKEL (reference sequence). This CDR3 region has 12 residues. The V and J ends lost 5 bases and 6 bases respectively, with 11 bases between them. DNA for the CDR3: TGTGCCAGCAGCGCCGCCAGCGGCGAGCAGTACTTC. This translates into CASSAASGEQYF.

The V gene is TRBV6-1, the J gene TRBJ1-2; D is possibly TRBD1 (5 bases). The CDR3 sequence is 14 residues long. Trimming left V 2 bases short and J 2 bases short, with 9 bases between. Germline loops: CDR1 MNHNS, CDR2 SASEGT. CDR3: CASSERQGNYGYTF. The CDR3 region has the DNA TGTGCCAGCAGTGAACGGCAGGGAAACTATGGCTACACCTTC.